This T cell receptor beta chain emerged from a study of early T cells in non-severe SARS-CoV-2 infection. Details on this clonotype: Antigen: not known.

TCRdb passed the 5' RACE reads through MiXCR, listing each CDR3 protein once. The sample lists 45,000 or so distinct CDR3 sequences, roughly 6% seen once, with around 12% in the top ten. Trimming took 1 base from V and 5 from J; bases not matched to a gene: 11. This CDR3 comprises 18 residues. Germline V gene sequence: CDR1 SGHAT, CDR2 FQNNGV. Overall study results and limits: Lookups in VDJdb leaned toward anti-spike CD8 responses and missed private and CD4 specificities.

Sequencing was performed on whole blood. The receptor comes from an adult who was a healthcare worker with PCR-confirmed SARS-CoV-2 infection or an uninfected control (not recorded which). J is TRBJ2-4 and V is TRBV11-2; 10 nucleotides match TRBD2. The CDR3 here is CASSLGLAGAPRENIQYF. The DNA for the CDR3 is TGTGCCAGCAGCTTAGGCCTAGCGGGGGCCCCTCGGGAAAACATTCAGTACTTC.